Below, 25 T cell receptor beta chains from the same sample are listed, as sequenced in a study of CD8+ T cells in alopecia areata. Pooled cells of cutaneous lymph node origin were sorted on CD4, CD8alpha, NKG2D, NKG2ACE and other markers. The authors extracted RNA and reverse transcribed it into cDNA as the sequencing template. Profiled with immunoSEQ multiplex PCR; TCRdb holds only in-frame clones, not every one. The sample yields 200,000 to 300,000 clones, without any singletons. The sequenced material came from CD4+ T cells sorted from a lymph node. The receptors originated from a C3H/HeJ mouse with alopecia areata. The MHC haplotype recorded for the strain is H2-k.

This clone has more than one count but fewer than ten. Gene and germline names: mouse. This CDR3 is CASSGRDNSEVFF. CDR3 DNA (partial): TGTGCCAGCAGTGGCCGGGACAACTCA. The rearrangement joins TRBV13-1 to TRBJ1-1; maybe TRBD1 (6 bases). Coverage ceases 4 residues before the CDR3 finishes, and the germline J gene fills in the end. Germline CDR1 NSHNY, CDR2 SYGAGN. The CDR3 contains 13 residues.

The table lists this clone with a few counts. The germline and genes are mouse ones. The CDR3 end lies 3 residues beyond the end of the read and is filled in from the germline J gene. The chain joins TRBV19 to TRBJ1-6; D is perhaps TRBD1 (6 bases). TRBJ1-6 is noted as an ORF with a role that remains uncertain. Trimming pared 0 bases from V and 6 bases from J, leaving 16 bases between. The CDR3 totals 17 residues. Germline assignment: CDR1 FNHDT and CDR2 SITEND (reference sequence). This CDR3 is CASSIAWGAGGNSPLYF. The sequenced CDR3 bases are TGTGCCAGCAGTATAGCCTGGGGGGCGGGGGGTAATTCGCCC.

This clone has only a few counts. Gene names are mouse gene names. The read ends 4 residues shy of where the CDR3 ends; the end is completed using the germline J gene. Other DNA sequences in this specimen translate into the identical CDR3. The chain couples TRBV13-2 to TRBJ2-5; D is possibly TRBD1 (5 bases). This CDR3 is 13 amino acids long. Germline-derived CDR1 and CDR2 are NNHNN and SYGAGS (reference sequence). V shed 5 bases and J shed 2 bases, with 9 bases lying between them. CDR3 bases read: TGTGCCAGCGGAGACAGAATCCAAGAC. Its protein product is CASGDRIQD. The whole CDR3 sequence is CASGDRIQDTQYF.

This clone was picked up a small number of times. Mouse gene names apply. The read comes to an end 4 residues before the CDR3 does, leaving the germline J gene to fill in the end. At the DNA level, this CDR3 is encoded by other sequences in the same sample as well. The rearrangement links TRBV13-2 to TRBJ2-1, with a possible D match to TRBD1 (5 bases). CDR1 is NNHNN, CDR2 SYGAGS, per germline (reference sequence). This CDR3 has 12 amino acids. The sequenced part of the CDR3 DNA is TGTGCCAGCGGTGATGCAGGGGCT. Its translation is CASGDAGA. The whole CDR3 is CASGDAGAEQFF.

Note on this clone: The listed genes are named as in mouse. The sequence runs out 4 residues before the end of the CDR3; the remainder is reconstructed from the germline J gene. This chain joins TRBV13-1 and TRBJ2-3; TRBD1 aligns across 7 bases. In germline, CDR1 is NSHNY, CDR2 SYGAGN. There are 15 residues in the CDR3. The ends lost 3 bases at V and 2 bases at J; junction bases unmatched: 6. The CDR3: CASSGRDRHAETLYF. CDR3 DNA (partial): TGTGCCAGCAGTGGCCGGGACAGACATGCAGAA.

This clone has more than one count but fewer than ten. Here the gene names and germline are mouse. The read ends 4 residues early relative to the CDR3; the germline J gene fills the gap. The V call is TRBV13-2, the J call TRBJ2-4, with TRBD2 identical over 11 bases. Germline-derived CDR1 and CDR2 are NNHNN and SYGAGS (reference sequence). This CDR3 contains 17 residues. After removal of 0 bases from V and 0 bases from J, the junction contained 3 bases not matched to a gene. The DNA read from the CDR3 is TGTGCCAGCGGTGATGCATGGACTGGGGGGAGTCAAAAC. This codes for CASGDAWTGGSQN. The full CDR3 sequence reads CASGDAWTGGSQNTLYF.

The sample holds a few counts of this clone. Any gene name here is a mouse gene name. The read terminates 4 residues ahead of where the CDR3 ends, so the germline J gene completes it. Other DNA sequences in this specimen translate into the identical CDR3. This chain uses TRBV19 with TRBJ2-7, with TRBD1 as a possible D gene (6 bases). The CDR3 runs 13 residues. CDR1 is FNHDT and CDR2 is SITEND in the germline V gene (reference sequence). Deletions cut 5 bases from V and 0 bases from J, with 9 bases between. The CDR3 bases that were read are TGTGCCAGCAGAAGGGACACCTCCTAT. This gives the protein CASRRDTSY. The full CDR3 protein is CASRRDTSYEQYF.

A note on this clone: Gene names refer to mouse genes. The read ends 4 residues early relative to the CDR3; the germline J gene fills the gap. The sample has other DNA sequences that encode this CDR3 too. The chain is built from TRBV31 and TRBJ1-2; D not certain. Deletions cut 1 base from V and 0 bases from J, with 6 bases between. Germline V gives CDR1 GKSSPN, CDR2 SITVG. There are 13 residues in the CDR3. CDR3 loop: CAWSPRANSDYTF. The part of the CDR3 DNA that was read is TGTGCCTGGAGTCCCAGAGCAAACTCC.

In regard to this clone: Mouse germline and gene names are used. The CDR3 goes on 3 residues after the read ends, and that part is filled in from the germline J gene. This chain links TRBV13-2 with TRBJ1-6, with D perhaps TRBD1 (5 bases). TRBJ1-6 is filed as an ORF, its function uncertain. V was shortened by 0 bases and J by 3 bases, with 13 bases between the two germline ends. Germline CDR1 and CDR2: NNHNN and SYGAGS (reference sequence). The CDR3 contains 17 residues. CDR3: CASGDARGKGYNSPLYF. CDR3 DNA, as far as it was read: TGTGCCAGCGGTGATGCAAGGGGAAAGGGCTATAATTCGCCC.

Comments on this clone: These gene names are mouse names. The DNA ends 4 residues before the CDR3 does, and the rest of the CDR3 is filled in from the germline J gene. The chain recombines TRBV5 with TRBJ2-1, with TRBD1 matching over 8 bases. The CDR3 contains 15 residues. Germline V gene lookup returns CDR1 LGHNA and CDR2 YNLKQL (reference sequence). Incomplete CDR3 DNA: TGTGCCAGCAGCCAAGATCAGGGGGCGGGAGCT. Its protein is CASSQDQGAGA. The entire CDR3 is CASSQDQGAGAEQFF.

As for this clone: The genes are named according to mouse. The read is 4 residues too short to cover the CDR3 end, so that end is filled in from the germline J gene. This chain joins TRBV13-3 and TRBJ2-3, with 10 positions matching TRBD1. Looked up from germline, CDR1 is NNHDY and CDR2 is SYVADS. The length of the CDR3 is 15 residues. V shed 4 bases, J shed 1 base, and the junction held 3 bases outside the gene matches. The CDR3 bases that were read are TGTGCCAGCAGTCGACAGGGGGCAGGTGCAGAA. Amino acids: CASSRQGAGAE. The full CDR3 sequence reads CASSRQGAGAETLYF.

A remark on this clone: Germline and genes here are mouse. The read gets to within 3 residues of the CDR3 end, and the germline J gene fills in the rest. The chain couples TRBV17 to TRBJ1-6; tentatively, D is TRBD1 (5 bases). TRBJ1-6 carries the ORF label, with uncertain function. The CDR3 is made up of 13 amino acids. The germline CDR1 and CDR2 sequences are MNHDT and YYDKIL. This CDR3 is CARMGGYNSPLYF. The CDR3 DNA, read in part, is TGTGCCAGGATGGGGGGCTATAATTCGCCC.

In this sample, this clone turned up a few times. Gene names and germline refer to mouse. The sequence runs out 4 residues before the end of the CDR3; the remainder is reconstructed from the germline J gene. The gene calls are TRBV1 and TRBJ2-5; TRBD2 might be the D (6 bases). CDR1 NSQYPW and CDR2 LRSPGD come from the germline V gene (reference sequence). The germline V and J ends were trimmed by 0 bases and 1 base, with 11 bases remaining between them. This CDR3 has 16 amino acids. The chain's CDR3 is CTCSADRWGHQDTQYF. The sequenced CDR3 bases are TGCACCTGCAGTGCAGACCGCTGGGGACACCAAGAC.

On this clone: Gene labels here are mouse ones. Read sequence stops 4 residues before the CDR3 end, and the germline J gene provides the missing end. The chain is built from TRBV31 and TRBJ2-1; possibly TRBD1 for D (5 bases). V lost 1 base and J 3 bases, leaving 7 bases between the germline ends. CDR1 is GKSSPN and CDR2 is SITVG in the germline V gene. The CDR3 sequence is 13 residues long. The sequenced CDR3 bases are TGTGCCTGGAGTCCAGGGTTCTATGCT. Amino acids: CAWSPGFYA. The full CDR3 protein is CAWSPGFYAEQFF.

This clone was picked up many times. The genes are named according to mouse. The read terminates 4 residues before the CDR3 end, so the remaining end is supplied by the germline J gene. This chain connects TRBV17 to TRBJ1-2; D perhaps matches TRBD1 (5 bases). Germline CDR1 and CDR2: MNHDT and YYDKIL. V was trimmed by 1 base and J by 4 bases, leaving 13 bases between them. The CDR3 covers 15 residues. Incomplete CDR3 DNA: TGTGCTAGCAGTAGAGGCAGGGCTGAAGGCTCC. Translating gives CASSRGRAEGS. The CDR3 reads in full as CASSRGRAEGSDYTF.

Notes on this clone: Germline and genes: mouse. The read stops 4 residues short of the end of the CDR3; the missing end is completed from the germline J gene. The chain uses TRBV29 and TRBJ1-2; no firm D call. Trimming cost V 6 bases and J 0 bases, with 14 bases left between them. The CDR3 totals 15 residues. Germline V lookup: CDR1 MSHET, CDR2 SYDVDS. CDR3 bases read: TGTGCTAGCAGAGCCCAGACTCCTGCAAACTCC. Encoded protein: CASRAQTPANS. The entire CDR3 reads CASRAQTPANSDYTF.

This clone was seen only a few times. Gene names and germline match the mouse. Sequencing ends 4 residues short of the CDR3 end; the germline J gene provides the rest. The genes are TRBV13-3 and TRBJ2-1; D perhaps matches TRBD1 (5 bases). Trimming removed 5 bases from V and 6 bases from J, with 12 bases in between. CDR3 size: 13 residues. CDR1 and CDR2 (germline): NNHDY, SYVADS. The CDR3 loop is CASRVAGIAEQFF. The DNA read from the CDR3 is TGTGCCAGCAGGGTGGCAGGGATTGCT.

Worth noting for this clone: Germline and genes here are mouse. The read is 4 residues too short to cover the CDR3 end, so that end is filled in from the germline J gene. This rearrangement joins TRBV19 to TRBJ2-7; 9 bases line up with TRBD2. Looked up from germline, CDR1 is FNHDT and CDR2 is SITEND (reference sequence). This CDR3 is 14 amino acids long. The sequenced part of the CDR3 DNA is TGTGCCAGCAGTATAGGCTGGGGGGGGGAT. Its translation is CASSIGWGGD. The full CDR3 protein is CASSIGWGGDEQYF.

To note about this clone: Mouse names are used for the genes. The observed sequence ends 4 residues before the CDR3 terminus, with the missing tail filled in from the germline J gene. The rearrangement joins TRBV19 to TRBJ1-1; 7 bases map to TRBD1. This CDR3 spans 12 amino acids. The germline CDR1 and CDR2 sequences are FNHDT and SITEND (reference sequence). CDR3 protein: CASTPQGTEVFF. CDR3 bases read: TGTGCCAGCACCCCACAGGGGACA.

This clone was counted only a few times. Any gene name here is a mouse gene name. The CDR3 end falls 4 residues outside the read, so it is completed with the germline J gene. The gene calls are TRBV13-1 and TRBJ2-1, with 9 bases lining up with TRBD2. CDR1 is NSHNY and CDR2 is SYGAGN in the germline V gene. J gave up 2 bases and V 3 bases, and 6 bases lay outside the gene matches. The CDR3 consists of 16 residues. This CDR3 is CASSGPLGGDYAEQFF. The DNA read from the CDR3 is TGTGCCAGCAGTGGGCCTCTGGGGGGGGACTATGCT.

This clone was detected only a few times. The gene names given are mouse names. The read comes to an end 4 residues before the CDR3 does, leaving the germline J gene to fill in the end. The chain carries TRBV31 and TRBJ2-1; TRBD1 or TRBD2 may be the D gene (5 bases each). Trimming removed 0 bases at V and 3 bases at J, with 9 bases between. Per the germline V gene, CDR1 is GKSSPN and CDR2 is SITVG. This CDR3 is built from 14 residues. CDR3 protein: CAWSLGVPYAEQFF. The sequenced part of the CDR3 DNA is TGTGCCTGGAGTCTGGGGGTTCCCTATGCT.

Note on this clone: Mouse gene names apply. The read ends 4 residues shy of where the CDR3 ends; the end is completed using the germline J gene. This chain connects TRBV13-2 to TRBJ2-1; D might be TRBD1 (6 bases). The CDR3 sequence is 13 residues long. The germline gives CDR1 NNHNN, CDR2 SYGAGS (reference sequence). CDR3 DNA (partial): TGTGCCAGCGGTGATGCGGGGACATCT. Amino acid sequence: CASGDAGTS. The complete CDR3 protein is CASGDAGTSEQFF.

This clone was seen a handful of times. The genes are named according to mouse. The sequenced fragment ends 4 residues before the CDR3 boundary, so the rest is inferred from the germline J gene. The V gene is TRBV19, the J gene TRBJ2-4; 12 bases fit TRBD2. CDR3 length: 15 amino acids. The V gene's germline CDR1 is FNHDT and CDR2 SITEND (reference sequence). V lost 5 bases, J lost 2 bases, and 3 bases stayed unmatched. Here the CDR3 reads CASSRDWGDQNTLYF. CDR3 DNA (partial): TGTGCCAGCAGCCGGGACTGGGGGGATCAAAAC.

This clone was counted between two and nine times. Just one base apart from a much larger clone, this may be a read error. Germline and genes here are mouse. Sequencing ends 4 residues short of the CDR3 end; the germline J gene provides the rest. This sample also contains other DNA sequences that code for the same CDR3. The chain couples TRBV13-1 to TRBJ2-2; tentative D call: TRBD1 (6 bases). The V gene lost 1 base and the J gene lost 1 base, with 8 bases spanning the gap. Germline CDR1 is NSHNY and CDR2 is SYGAGN. The CDR3 extends over 15 amino acids. CDR3 sequence: CASSDPRGNTGQLYF. CDR3 DNA, as far as it was read: TGTGCCAGCAGTGATCCCAGGGGAAACACCGGG.

Note on this clone: Gene names and germline match the mouse. The missing CDR3 end, 4 residues past where the read stops, is filled in from the germline J gene. Other DNA sequences in this specimen translate into the identical CDR3. The chain combines TRBV19 with TRBJ2-3; D perhaps matches TRBD2 (6 bases). V was pared by 2 bases and J by 0 bases, with 10 bases between. The CDR3 is made up of 15 amino acids. The germline V gene encodes CDR1 FNHDT and CDR2 SITEND (reference sequence). The CDR3 loop is CASSIRGLSAETLYF. Partial CDR3 DNA: TGTGCCAGCAGTATCCGGGGACTTAGTGCAGAA.